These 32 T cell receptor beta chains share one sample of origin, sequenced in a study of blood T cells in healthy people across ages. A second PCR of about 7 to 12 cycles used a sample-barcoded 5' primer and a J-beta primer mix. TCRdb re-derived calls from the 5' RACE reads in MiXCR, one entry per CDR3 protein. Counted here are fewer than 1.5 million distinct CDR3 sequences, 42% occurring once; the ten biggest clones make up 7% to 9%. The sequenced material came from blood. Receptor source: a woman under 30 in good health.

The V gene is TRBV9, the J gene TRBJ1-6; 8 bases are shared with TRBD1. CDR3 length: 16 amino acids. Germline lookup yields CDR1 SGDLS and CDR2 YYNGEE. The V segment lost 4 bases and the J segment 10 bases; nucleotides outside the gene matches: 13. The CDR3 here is CASSSVSGTGGSPLHF. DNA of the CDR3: TGTGCCAGCAGCTCCGTCTCCGGGACAGGCGGATCACCCCTCCACTTT.

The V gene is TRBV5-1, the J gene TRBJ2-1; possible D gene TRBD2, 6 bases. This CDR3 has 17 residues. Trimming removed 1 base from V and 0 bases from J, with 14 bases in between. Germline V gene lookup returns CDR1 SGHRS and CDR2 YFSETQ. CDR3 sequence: CASSLRSRESSYNEQFF. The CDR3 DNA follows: TGCGCCAGCAGCTTGCGAAGTCGGGAGAGCTCCTACAATGAGCAGTTCTTC.

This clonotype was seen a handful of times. The CDR3 region is CATSEAQTYGYTF. CDR3 DNA: TGTGCCACCAGTGAAGCGCAAACCTATGGCTACACCTTC. The V gene is TRBV24-1, the J gene TRBJ1-2; the D is unclear. Germline CDR1 is KGHDR and CDR2 is SFDVKD. This CDR3 has 13 amino acids. The V end lost 4 bases, the J end lost 4 bases, and 9 bases lay between the germline ends.

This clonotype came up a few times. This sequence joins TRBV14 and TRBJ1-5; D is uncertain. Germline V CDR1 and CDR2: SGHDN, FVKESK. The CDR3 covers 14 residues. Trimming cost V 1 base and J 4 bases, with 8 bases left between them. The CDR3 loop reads CASSQVHGNQPQHF. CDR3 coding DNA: TGTGCCAGCAGCCAAGTTCACGGAAATCAGCCCCAGCATTTT.

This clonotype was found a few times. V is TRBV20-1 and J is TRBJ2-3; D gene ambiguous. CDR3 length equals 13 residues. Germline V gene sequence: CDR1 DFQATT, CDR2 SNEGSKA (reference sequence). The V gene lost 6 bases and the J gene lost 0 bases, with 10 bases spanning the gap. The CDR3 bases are TGCAGTGCCCCCAGCGAAAGCACAGATACGCAGTATTTT. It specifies CSAPSESTDTQYF.

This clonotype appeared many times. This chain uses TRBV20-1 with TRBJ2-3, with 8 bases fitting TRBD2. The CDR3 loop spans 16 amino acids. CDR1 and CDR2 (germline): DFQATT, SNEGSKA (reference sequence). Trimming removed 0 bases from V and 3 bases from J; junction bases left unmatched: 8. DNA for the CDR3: TGCAGTGCTAGAGATCGGGAGGGGGGTTGGACAGATACGCAGTATTTT. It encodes CSARDREGGWTDTQYF.

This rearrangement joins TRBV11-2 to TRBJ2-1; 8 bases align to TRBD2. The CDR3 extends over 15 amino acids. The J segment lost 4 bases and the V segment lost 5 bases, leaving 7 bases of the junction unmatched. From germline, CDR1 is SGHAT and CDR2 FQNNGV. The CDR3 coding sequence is TGTGCCAGCAGCCCTTATAGCGGGACTTACAATGAGCAGTTCTTC. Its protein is CASSPYSGTYNEQFF.

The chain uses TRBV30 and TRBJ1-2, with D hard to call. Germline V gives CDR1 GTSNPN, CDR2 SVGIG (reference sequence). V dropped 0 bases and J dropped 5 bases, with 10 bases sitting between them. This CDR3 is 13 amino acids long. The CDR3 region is CAWSVWTAYGYTF. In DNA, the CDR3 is TGTGCCTGGAGTGTATGGACGGCTTATGGCTACACCTTC.

CDR3 nucleotides: TGTGCCAGCTCACCAGGTCCGTCGGCTAGCGGGAGATACGAGCAGTACTTC. As protein: CASSPGPSASGRYEQYF. V is TRBV18 and J is TRBJ2-7; 10 nucleotides line up with TRBD2. This CDR3 is 17 amino acids long. With V trimmed by 2 bases and J by 4 bases, 11 bases remained unmatched. Germline V gives CDR1 KGHSH, CDR2 LQKENI.

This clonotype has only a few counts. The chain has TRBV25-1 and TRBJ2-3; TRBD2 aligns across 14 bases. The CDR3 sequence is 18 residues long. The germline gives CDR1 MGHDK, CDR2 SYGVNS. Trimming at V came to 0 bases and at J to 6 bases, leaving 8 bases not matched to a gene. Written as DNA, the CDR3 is TGTGCCAGCAGTGAATATTTCGGGACTAGCGGGAGAGACGATACGCAGTATTTT. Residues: CASSEYFGTSGRDDTQYF.

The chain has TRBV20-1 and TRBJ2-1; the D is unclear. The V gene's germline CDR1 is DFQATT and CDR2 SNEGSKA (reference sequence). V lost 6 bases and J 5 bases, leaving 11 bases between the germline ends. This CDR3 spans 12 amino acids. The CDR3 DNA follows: TGCAGTGCCCCGCACCGGAACAATGAGCAGTTCTTC. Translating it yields CSAPHRNNEQFF.

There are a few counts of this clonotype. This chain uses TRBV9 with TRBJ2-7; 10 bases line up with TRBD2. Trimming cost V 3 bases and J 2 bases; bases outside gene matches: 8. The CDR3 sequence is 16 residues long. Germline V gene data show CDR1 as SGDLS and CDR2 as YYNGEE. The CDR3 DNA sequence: TGTGCCAGCAGCGCTCAATTAGCGGGAGGCCCCTACGAGCAGTACTTC. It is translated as CASSAQLAGGPYEQYF.

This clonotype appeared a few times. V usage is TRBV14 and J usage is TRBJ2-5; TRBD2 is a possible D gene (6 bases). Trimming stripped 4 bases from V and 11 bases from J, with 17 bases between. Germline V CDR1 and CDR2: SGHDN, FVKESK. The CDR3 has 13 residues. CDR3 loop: CASSPTAGSGQYF. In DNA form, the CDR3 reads TGTGCCAGCAGCCCTACCGCAGGGAGCGGGCAGTACTTC. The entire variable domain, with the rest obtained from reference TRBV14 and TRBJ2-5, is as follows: EAGVTQFPSHSVIEKGQTVTLRCDPISGHDNLYWYRRVMGKEIKFLLHFVKESKQDESGMPNNRFLAERTGGTYSTLKVQPAELEDSGVYFCASSPTAGSGQYFGPGTRLLVL.

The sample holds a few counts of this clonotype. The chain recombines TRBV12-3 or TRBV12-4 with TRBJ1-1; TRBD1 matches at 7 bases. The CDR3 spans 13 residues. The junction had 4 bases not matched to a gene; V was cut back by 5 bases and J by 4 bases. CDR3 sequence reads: CASSDRVGTEAFF. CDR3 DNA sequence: TGTGCCAGCAGTGACAGGGTTGGCACTGAAGCTTTCTTT.

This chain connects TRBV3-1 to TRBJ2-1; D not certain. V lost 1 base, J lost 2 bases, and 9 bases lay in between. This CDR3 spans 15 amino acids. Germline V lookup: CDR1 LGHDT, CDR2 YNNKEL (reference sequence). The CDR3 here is CASSQGWAPYNEQFF. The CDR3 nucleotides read TGTGCCAGCAGCCAAGGGTGGGCACCCTACAATGAGCAGTTCTTC.

The CDR3 loop reads CASSGGGAWAYEQYF. For the CDR3, the DNA is TGTGCCAGCAGTGGAGGAGGGGCTTGGGCTTACGAGCAGTACTTC. This chain connects TRBV25-1 to TRBJ2-7; a weak D match, TRBD2 (6 bases). Germline assignment: CDR1 MGHDK and CDR2 SYGVNS. V gave up 4 bases and J gave up 4 bases, with 17 bases separating them. This CDR3 has 15 residues.

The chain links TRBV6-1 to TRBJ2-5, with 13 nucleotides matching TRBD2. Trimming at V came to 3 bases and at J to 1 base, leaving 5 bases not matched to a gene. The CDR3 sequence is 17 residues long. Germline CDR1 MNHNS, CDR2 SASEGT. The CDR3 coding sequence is TGTGCCAGCAGTGATACTAGCGGGAGGGGTGTCCAAGAGACCCAGTACTTC. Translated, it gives CASSDTSGRGVQETQYF.

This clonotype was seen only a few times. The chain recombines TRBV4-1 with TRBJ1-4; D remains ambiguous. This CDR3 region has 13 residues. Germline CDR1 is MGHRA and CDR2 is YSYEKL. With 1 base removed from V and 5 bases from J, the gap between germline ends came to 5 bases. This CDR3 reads CASSQVSNEKLFF. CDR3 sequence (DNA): TGCGCCAGCAGCCAAGTTTCGAATGAAAAACTGTTTTTT.

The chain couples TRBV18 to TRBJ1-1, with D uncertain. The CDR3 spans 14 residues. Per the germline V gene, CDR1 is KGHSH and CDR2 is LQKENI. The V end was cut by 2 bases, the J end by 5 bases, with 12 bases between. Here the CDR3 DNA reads TGTGCCAGCTCACCAGGATTCGGGGAGACTGAAGCTTTCTTT. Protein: CASSPGFGETEAFF.

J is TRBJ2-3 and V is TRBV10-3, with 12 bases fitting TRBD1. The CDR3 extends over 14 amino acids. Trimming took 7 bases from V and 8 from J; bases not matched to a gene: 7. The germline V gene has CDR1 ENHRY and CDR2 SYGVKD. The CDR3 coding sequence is TGTGCCATCACCCGGGGACAGGGGGCGGGTACGCAGTATTTT. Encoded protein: CAITRGQGAGTQYF.

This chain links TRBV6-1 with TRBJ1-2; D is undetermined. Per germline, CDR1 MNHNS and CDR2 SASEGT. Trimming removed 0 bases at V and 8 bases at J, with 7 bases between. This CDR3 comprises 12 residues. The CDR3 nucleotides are TGTGCCAGCAGTGAAGCCTACGGCGGCTACACCTTC. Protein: CASSEAYGGYTF.

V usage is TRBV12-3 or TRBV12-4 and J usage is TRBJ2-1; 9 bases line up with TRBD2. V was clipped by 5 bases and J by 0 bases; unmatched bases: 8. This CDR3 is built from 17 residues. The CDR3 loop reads CASSPSGKVSSYNEQFF. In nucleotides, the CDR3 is TGTGCCAGCAGTCCTAGCGGGAAGGTGAGCTCCTACAATGAGCAGTTCTTC.

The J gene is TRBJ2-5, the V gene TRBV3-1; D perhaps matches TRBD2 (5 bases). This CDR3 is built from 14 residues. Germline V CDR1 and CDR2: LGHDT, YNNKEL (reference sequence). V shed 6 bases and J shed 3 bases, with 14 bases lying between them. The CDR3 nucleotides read TGTGCCAGCAGGAGTACTAGTTCAGAAGAGACCCAGTACTTC. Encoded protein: CASRSTSSEETQYF.

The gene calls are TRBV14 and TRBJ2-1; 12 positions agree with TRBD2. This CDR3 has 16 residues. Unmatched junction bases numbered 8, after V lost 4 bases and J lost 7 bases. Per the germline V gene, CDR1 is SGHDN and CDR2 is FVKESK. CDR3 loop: CASSPSGRGLRNEQFF. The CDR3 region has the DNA TGTGCCAGCAGCCCTAGCGGGAGGGGACTCCGAAATGAGCAGTTCTTC.

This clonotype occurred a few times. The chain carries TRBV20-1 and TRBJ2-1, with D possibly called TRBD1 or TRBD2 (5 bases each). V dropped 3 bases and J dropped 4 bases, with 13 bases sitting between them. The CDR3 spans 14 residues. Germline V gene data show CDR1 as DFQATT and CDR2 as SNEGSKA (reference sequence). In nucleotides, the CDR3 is TGCAGTGCTAGGCGACCGGGGCGATACAATGAGCAGTTCTTC. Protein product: CSARRPGRYNEQFF.

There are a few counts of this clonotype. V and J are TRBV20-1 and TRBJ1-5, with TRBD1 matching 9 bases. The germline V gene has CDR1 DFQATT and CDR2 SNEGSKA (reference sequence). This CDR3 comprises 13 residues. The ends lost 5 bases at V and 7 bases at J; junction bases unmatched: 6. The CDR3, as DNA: TGCAGTGCTCAGAGACAGGGGGGACAGCCCCAGCATTTT. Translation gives CSAQRQGGQPQHF.

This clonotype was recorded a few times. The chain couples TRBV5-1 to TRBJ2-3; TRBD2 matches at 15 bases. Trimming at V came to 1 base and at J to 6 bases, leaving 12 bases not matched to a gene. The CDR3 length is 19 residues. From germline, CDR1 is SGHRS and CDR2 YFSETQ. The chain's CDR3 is CASSLWRTSGGGPRDTQYF. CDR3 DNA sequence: TGCGCCAGCAGCTTGTGGCGGACTAGCGGGGGGGGCCCGCGGGATACGCAGTATTTT.

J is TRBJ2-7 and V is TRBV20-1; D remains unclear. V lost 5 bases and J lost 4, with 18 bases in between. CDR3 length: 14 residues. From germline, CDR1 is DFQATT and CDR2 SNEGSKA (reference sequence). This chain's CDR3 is CSARRPQSPYEQYF. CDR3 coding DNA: TGCAGTGCTCGTAGACCCCAGTCCCCGTACGAGCAGTACTTC.

The DNA of the CDR3 is TGTGCCAGCAGTTTAGCCGCAGGGACATCCACCGGGGAGCTGTTTTTT. This gives the protein CASSLAAGTSTGELFF. The chain carries TRBV28 and TRBJ2-2; TRBD1 is a possible D gene (6 bases). Germline values: CDR1 MDHEN, CDR2 SYDVKM. With 2 bases removed from V and 4 bases from J, the gap between germline ends came to 14 bases. The CDR3 totals 16 residues.

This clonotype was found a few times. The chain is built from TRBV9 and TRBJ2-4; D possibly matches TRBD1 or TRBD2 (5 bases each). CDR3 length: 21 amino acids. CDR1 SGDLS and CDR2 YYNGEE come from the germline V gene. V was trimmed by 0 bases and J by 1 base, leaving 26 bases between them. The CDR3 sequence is CASSVEAVSLVRGRAKNIQYF. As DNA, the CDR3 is TGTGCCAGCAGCGTAGAAGCGGTGTCGTTAGTGAGGGGACGCGCCAAAAACATTCAGTACTTC.

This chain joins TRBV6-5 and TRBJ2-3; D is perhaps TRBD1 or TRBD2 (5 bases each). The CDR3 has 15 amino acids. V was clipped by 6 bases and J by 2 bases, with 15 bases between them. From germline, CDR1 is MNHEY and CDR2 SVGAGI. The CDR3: CASRDRGGYTDTQYF. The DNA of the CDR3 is TGTGCCAGCAGGGACCGGGGCGGATACACAGATACGCAGTATTTT.

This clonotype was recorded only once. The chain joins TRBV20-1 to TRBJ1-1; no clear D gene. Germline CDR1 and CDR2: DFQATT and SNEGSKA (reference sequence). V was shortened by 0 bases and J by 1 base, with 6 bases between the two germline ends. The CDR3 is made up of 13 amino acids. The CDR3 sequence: CSARDFGNTEAFF. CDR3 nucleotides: TGCAGTGCTAGAGATTTTGGGAACACTGAAGCTTTCTTT.